The 9 T cell receptor beta chains listed next were all sequenced from one sample in a study of control samples from healthy donors and cancer patients. The protocol was immunoSEQ multiplex PCR, while the TCRdb copy is restricted to in-frame clones and leaves out a portion. The data contain 350,000 to 450,000 clones, more than 80% of them singletons. Source material: PBMCs. The receptors here all came from a man aged 35 to 55 with head and neck cancer.

This clone has just a few counts. This chain uses TRBV27 with TRBJ1-5, with a possible D match to TRBD1 (6 bases). This CDR3 contains 14 residues. V dropped 6 bases and J dropped 2 bases, with 11 bases sitting between them. Germline CDR1 and CDR2: MNHEY and SMNVEV (reference sequence). DNA of the CDR3: TGTGCCAGCAGAGAACAGGGTGGCAATCAGCCCCAGCATTTT. This sequence encodes CASREQGGNQPQHF.

The rearrangement links TRBV2 to TRBJ1-2, with TRBD1 matching 9 bases. Germline CDR1 SNHLY, CDR2 FYNNEI. The CDR3 has 17 residues. Trimming at V came to 6 bases and at J to 1 base, leaving 12 bases not matched to a gene. CDR3 in DNA: TGTGCCAGCAGGACCGGGACAGGGTGGGATGTTAACTATGGCTACACCTTC. This codes for CASRTGTGWDVNYGYTF.

This chain uses TRBV27 with TRBJ2-3, with D possibly TRBD1 on 6 matching bases. Germline V lookup: CDR1 MNHEY, CDR2 SMNVEV (reference sequence). The V end lost 4 bases, the J end lost 0 bases, and 8 bases lay between the germline ends. CDR3 size: 14 residues. The DNA for the CDR3 is TGTGCCAGCAGTTCCAGGGGAAGCACAGATACGCAGTATTTT. Translation gives CASSSRGSTDTQYF.

The CDR3 nucleotides read TGTGCCAGCTCACCACAGGGGAGTAGCTCCTACGAGCAGTACTTC. Amino acid sequence: CASSPQGSSSYEQYF. The chain carries TRBV18 and TRBJ2-7, with D perhaps assigned TRBD1 or TRBD2 (5 bases each). This CDR3 is built from 15 residues. Germline-derived CDR1 and CDR2 are KGHSH and LQKENI. V dropped 1 base and J dropped 0 bases, with 10 bases sitting between them.

This clone was found a few times. J is TRBJ1-5 and V is TRBV4-3; weak D call: TRBD1 (5 bases). Between the trimmed V and J ends, which lost 0 bases and 0 bases, there was a span of 6 bases. CDR3 length equals 15 residues. Germline loops: CDR1 LGHNA, CDR2 YSLEER. CDR3 loop: CASSQEGGSNQPQHF. In DNA, the CDR3 is TGCGCCAGCAGCCAAGAGGGGGGTAGCAATCAGCCCCAGCATTTT.

This clone came up once. This chain links TRBV6-5 with TRBJ2-3, with D tentatively TRBD1 (5 bases). Germline CDR1 reads MNHEY; CDR2 reads SVGAGI. CDR3 length: 12 amino acids. V was clipped by 7 bases and J by 9 bases, with 14 bases between them. CDR3 sequence: CASTERAGTQYF. For the CDR3, the DNA is TGTGCCAGCACCGAACGGGCAGGGACGCAGTATTTT.

The rearrangement uses TRBV5-8 and TRBJ1-1, with a tentative D call TRBD1 (5 bases). The CDR3 is 13 amino acids. The V gene's germline CDR1 is SGHTS and CDR2 YDEGEE. V was trimmed by 5 bases and J by 2 bases, leaving 10 bases between them. CDR3 DNA sequence: TGTGCCAGCAGGGCGGGGGGAAACACTGAAGCTTTCTTT. This sequence encodes CASRAGGNTEAFF. Complete variable domain (other parts from reference TRBV5-8 and TRBJ1-1): EAGVTQSPTHLIKTRGQQATLRCSPISGHTSVYWYQQALGLGLQFLLWYDEGEERNRGNFPPRFSGRQFPNYSSELNVNALELEDSALYLCASRAGGNTEAFFGQGTRLTVV.

The chain employs TRBV30 and TRBJ1-2; TRBD1 might be the D (6 bases). CDR1 and CDR2 from the germline V gene are GTSNPN and SVGIG (reference sequence). V lost 7 bases and J 3 bases, leaving 15 bases between the germline ends. The CDR3 has 13 residues. Written as DNA, the CDR3 is TGTGCCTTAAGAGGGGGGGTCGACTATGGCTACACCTTC. As protein: CALRGGVDYGYTF.

This chain connects TRBV15 to TRBJ2-2, with D perhaps matching TRBD2 (5 bases). The V end was cut by 0 bases, the J end by 6 bases, with 8 bases between. The germline V gene has CDR1 LNHNV and CDR2 YYDKDF (reference sequence). This CDR3 has 14 residues. This CDR3 is CATSRDRGPGELFF. In nucleotides, the CDR3 is TGTGCCACCAGCAGAGATAGAGGGCCCGGGGAGCTGTTTTTT.